This T cell receptor beta chain was sequenced in a study of CD8+CD57+ T cells in acquired aplastic anemia. Study overall: Mean DNA quantity obtained from sorted CD4+ and CD8+ cells was around 3.2 ug.

Genomic DNA, the template, was used for profiling of the TCR beta VDJ and CDR3. TCRdb fed the reads into MiXCR, producing one record per CDR3 protein. Of about 240,000 distinct CDR3 sequences listed, around half are singletons. This clonotype was observed at least ten times. Trimming shortened V by 2 bases and J by 4 bases, and 12 bases separated the two germline ends. CDR1 and CDR2 (germline): MNHNY, SVGAGI (reference sequence). This CDR3 is 16 amino acids long. In patients chosen for sequencing, flow cytometry had shown CD8+CD57+ cell expansion. The study sampled blood from patients who had received no therapy.

V and J are TRBV6-6 and TRBJ1-6; D remains unclear. The sequencing sample was made of sorted CD4+, CD8+, or CD8+CD57+ T cells (not recorded which) from PBMCs. This TCR came from a human donor with aplastic anemia. DNA for the CDR3: TGTGCCAGCAGTTACCTAACGGATGAGTATAATTCACCCCTCCACTTT. Translated: CASSYLTDEYNSPLHF.